The T cell receptor beta chain described here comes from a study of blood T cells in healthy people across ages. The study, taken as a whole, reports: Among T cells, TCR beta diversity per million cells dropped roughly linearly as age rose. More naive CD4+ cells and higher diversity were found in long-lived than in aged donors.

This clonotype came up a few times. Its cognate antigen is unknown. Each sample gave at least 7 million isolated PBMCs. Next came a second PCR, run for about 7 to 12 cycles, which used a sample-barcoded 5' primer along with a J-beta primer mix. Sequencing recovered at least 2.5 million CDR3-containing paired-end reads from each sample. A single record per CDR3 protein comes from TCRdb applying MiXCR to the 5' RACE reads. This sample yields about 1.5 million distinct CDR3 sequences, of which roughly 43% are seen a single time; around 4% belongs to the top ten. The CDR3 runs to 14 residues. V lost 6 bases, J lost 5 bases, and 9 bases stayed unmatched. The germline gives CDR1 SEHNR, CDR2 FQNEAQ (reference sequence).

The TCR sequence derives from a woman younger than 35 in good health. Sequenced sample: blood. The chain uses TRBV7-9 and TRBJ1-2; 7 positions match TRBD1. CDR3 loop: CASRPTGLNYGYTF. The CDR3 DNA sequence: TGTGCCAGCAGACCGACAGGGCTGAATTATGGCTACACCTTC.